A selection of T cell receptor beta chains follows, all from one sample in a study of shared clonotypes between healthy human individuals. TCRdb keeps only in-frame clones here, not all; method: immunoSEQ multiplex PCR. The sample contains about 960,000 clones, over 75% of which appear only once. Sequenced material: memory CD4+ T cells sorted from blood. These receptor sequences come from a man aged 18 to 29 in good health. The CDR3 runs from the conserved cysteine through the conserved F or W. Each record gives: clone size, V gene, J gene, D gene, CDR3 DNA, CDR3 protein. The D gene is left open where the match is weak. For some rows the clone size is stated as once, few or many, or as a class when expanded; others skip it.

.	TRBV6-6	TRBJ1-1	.	TGTGCCAGCATCCCCATCCCGGTGGTTGAAGCTTTCTTT	CASIPIPVVEAFF
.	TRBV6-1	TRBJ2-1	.	TGTGCCAGCCGAGCTAGTTTGGGGAATGAGCAGTTCTTC	CASRASLGNEQFF
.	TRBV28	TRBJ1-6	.	TGTGCCAGCAGTTTAAGCCGGCAGAGTGGTGGAGCACCCCTCCACTTT	CASSLSRQSGGAPLHF
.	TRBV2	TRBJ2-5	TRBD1	TGTGCCAGCAGTGGACGGGACAGGGGGCTTGGAGAGACCCAGTACTTC	CASSGRDRGLGETQYF
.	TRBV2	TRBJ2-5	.	TGTGCCAGCAGTCGCGAGGGGGCGGGGGAGACCCAGTACTTC	CASSREGAGETQYF
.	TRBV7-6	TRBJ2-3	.	TGTGCCAGCAGCTTGCAGGGCGACACAGATACGCAGTATTTT	CASSLQGDTDTQYF
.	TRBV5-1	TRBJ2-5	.	TGCGCCAGCAGCCAGGCCCCTGGCAGGGCAACGGAGACCCAGTACTTC	CASSQAPGRATETQYF
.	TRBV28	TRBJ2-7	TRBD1	TGTGCCAGCAGTTTACCCATCTCGGACAGGGGGAACTCCTACGAGCAGTACTTC	CASSLPISDRGNSYEQYF
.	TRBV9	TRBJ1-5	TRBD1	TGTGCCAGCAGCGTAGGGGACAGGGGGTCAACTCAGCCCCAGCATTTT	CASSVGDRGSTQPQHF
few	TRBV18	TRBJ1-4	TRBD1	TGTGCCAGCTCACCGTCGGCAGGGGGAAATGAAAAACTGTTTTTT	CASSPSAGGNEKLFF
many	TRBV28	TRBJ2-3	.	TGTGCCAGCAGTTTGCAGGGGGGGACAGATACGCAGTATTTT	CASSLQGGTDTQYF
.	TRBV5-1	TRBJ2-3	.	TGCGCCAGCAGCCCCCGGGATCCCACAGATACGCAGTATTTT	CASSPRDPTDTQYF
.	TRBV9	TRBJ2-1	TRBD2	TGTGCCAGCAGCGCCAATGCGGGCGGGAGTCTCAATGAGCAGTTCTTC	CASSANAGGSLNEQFF
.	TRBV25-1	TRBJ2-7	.	TGTGCCAGCAGTGAATCAAACATCGGGGAGCAGTACTTC	CASSESNIGEQYF
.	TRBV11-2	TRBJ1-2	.	TGTGCCAGCAGCCCCACCGTGAACTATGGCTACACCTTC	CASSPTVNYGYTF
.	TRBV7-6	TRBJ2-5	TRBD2	TGTGCCAGCAGCTTACTAGCGGGAGGGCCAGAGACCCAGTACTTC	CASSLLAGGPETQYF
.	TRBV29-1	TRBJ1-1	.	TGCAGCGTTGGGGGCGACACCGGGAGCACTGAAGCTTTCTTT	CSVGGDTGSTEAFF
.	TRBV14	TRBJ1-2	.	TGTGCCAGCAGCTTAGGGGAGAACTATGGCTACACCTTC	CASSLGENYGYTF
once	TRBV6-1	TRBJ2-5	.	TGTGCCAGCAGCCCAAAGGGACCCTCAATCGGGACCCAGTACTTC	CASSPKGPSIGTQYF
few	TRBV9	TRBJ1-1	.	TGTGCCAGCAGCGTTGAAGCTTTCTTT	CASSVEAFF
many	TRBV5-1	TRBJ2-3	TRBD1	TGCGCCAGCAGCCCCACAGGGGGGTCGGCAGATACGCAGTATTTT	CASSPTGGSADTQYF
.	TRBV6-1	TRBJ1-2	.	TGTGCCAGCAGTGAATCCGGAGTAGGAATCTATGGCTACACCTTC	CASSESGVGIYGYTF
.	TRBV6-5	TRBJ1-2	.	TGTGCCACCCTAGGTGGTCGGGGGGCGGTCGGCTACACCTTC	CATLGGRGAVGYTF
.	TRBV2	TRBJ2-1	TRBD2	TGTGCCAGCGCCTTACTAGCGGTCCCCTACAATGAGCAGTTCTTC	CASALLAVPYNEQFF
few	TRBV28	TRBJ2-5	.	TGTGCCAGCAGGCGACACGGAGAGACCCAGTACTTC	CASRRHGETQYF
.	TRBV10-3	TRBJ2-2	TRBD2	TGTGCCACCGGACTAGCGGGAGTTACCGGGGAGCTGTTTTTT	CATGLAGVTGELFF
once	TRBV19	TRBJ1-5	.	TGTGCCAGTAGTTCCAGGACGGCATCGAGCAATCAGCCCCAGCATTTT	CASSSRTASSNQPQHF
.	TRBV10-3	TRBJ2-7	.	TGTGCCATCCTACAAGGCTACGAGCAGTACTTC	CAILQGYEQYF
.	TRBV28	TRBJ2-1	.	TGTGCCAGCAGTCCCCCGGGGGCGAGCTCCTACAATGAGCAGTTCTTC	CASSPPGASSYNEQFF
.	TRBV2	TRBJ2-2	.	TGTGCCAGCATCAGCGCGAACACCGGGGAGCTGTTTTTT	CASISANTGELFF
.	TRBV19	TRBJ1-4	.	TGTGCCAGTAGTATGGGGGACTCGAGACTAGAAAAACTGTTTTTT	CASSMGDSRLEKLFF
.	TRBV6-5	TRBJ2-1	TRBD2	TGTGCCAGCAGTTACTCAGGACTAGCGGGGGGGGAGCAGTTCTTC	CASSYSGLAGGEQFF
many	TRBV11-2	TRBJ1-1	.	TGTGCCAGCAGCTTAGTATCTAGATGGTCAGGGCCGAACACTGAAGCTTTCTTT	CASSLVSRWSGPNTEAFF
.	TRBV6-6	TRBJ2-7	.	TGTGCCAGCAGTTATTCCCGACAGGAGAGCTCCTACGAGCAGTACTTC	CASSYSRQESSYEQYF
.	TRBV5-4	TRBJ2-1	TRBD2	TGTGCCAGCAGCTTCTCCGCGGGGGTTGGGAATGAGCAGTTCTTC	CASSFSAGVGNEQFF
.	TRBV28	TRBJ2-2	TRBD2	TGTGCCAGCAGAATCCCTTGGGCTAGCGGGACGAGCGGGGAGCTGTTTTTT	CASRIPWASGTSGELFF
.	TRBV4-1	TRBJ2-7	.	TGCGCCAGCAGCCAAGATCCCGGGATCTCCTACGAGCAGTACTTC	CASSQDPGISYEQYF
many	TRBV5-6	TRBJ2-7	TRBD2	TGTGCCAGCAGCTTGACTAGCGGGAGCGAGCAGTACTTC	CASSLTSGSEQYF
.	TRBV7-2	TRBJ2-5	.	TGTGCCAGCAGTCCAACAGGGATACAAGAGACCCAGTACTTC	CASSPTGIQETQYF
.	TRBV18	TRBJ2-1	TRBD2	TGTGCCAGCTCACAAAACGCGGGGGGTAACAATGAGCAGTTCTTC	CASSQNAGGNNEQFF
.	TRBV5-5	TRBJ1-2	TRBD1	TGTGCCAGCAGCTGGCCCGGGACAGGGTACGGCTACACCTTC	CASSWPGTGYGYTF
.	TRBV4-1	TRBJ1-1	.	TGCGCCAGCAGCCAGTCAGGAAACCCCACTTACACTGAAGCTTTCTTT	CASSQSGNPTYTEAFF
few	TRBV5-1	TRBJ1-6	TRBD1	TGCGCCAGCAGGGAGGGACAGGGGCACAATTCACCCCTCCACTTT	CASREGQGHNSPLHF
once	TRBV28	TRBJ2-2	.	TGTGCCAGCAATTGGGGCCCTGGCACCGGGGAGCTGTTTTTT	CASNWGPGTGELFF
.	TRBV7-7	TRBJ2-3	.	TGTGCTAGCGGAAGACTAGGGGGGCCCACAGATACGCAGTATTTT	CASGRLGGPTDTQYF
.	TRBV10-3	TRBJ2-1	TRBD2	TGTGCCATCGCCGGGGGGGCAGGGAGGAATGAGCAGTTCTTC	CAIAGGAGRNEQFF
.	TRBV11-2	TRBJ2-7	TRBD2	TGTGCCAGCAGCCTAGAGGTGGCTAGCGGGAGATACGAGCAGTACTTC	CASSLEVASGRYEQYF
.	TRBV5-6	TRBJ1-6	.	TGTGCCAGCAGCTTGGGCCCCAATTCACCCCTCCACTTT	CASSLGPNSPLHF
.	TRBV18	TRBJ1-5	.	TGTGCCAGCTCACCACCGGGGATGGGTAGCAATCAGCCCCAGCATTTT	CASSPPGMGSNQPQHF
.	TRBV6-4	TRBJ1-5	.	TGTGCCAGCTTCAGGGGTAAGGGCAATCAGCCCCAGCATTTT	CASFRGKGNQPQHF